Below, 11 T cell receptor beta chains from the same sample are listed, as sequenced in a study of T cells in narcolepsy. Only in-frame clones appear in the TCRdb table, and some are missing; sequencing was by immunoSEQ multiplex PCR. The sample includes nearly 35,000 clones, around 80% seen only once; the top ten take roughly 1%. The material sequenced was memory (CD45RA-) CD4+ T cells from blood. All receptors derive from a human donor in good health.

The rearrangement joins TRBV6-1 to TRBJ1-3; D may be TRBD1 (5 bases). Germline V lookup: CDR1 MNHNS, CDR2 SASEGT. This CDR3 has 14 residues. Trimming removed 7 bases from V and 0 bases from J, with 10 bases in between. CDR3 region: CASTPGGSGNTIYF. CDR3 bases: TGTGCCAGCACACCGGGGGGCTCTGGAAACACCATATATTTT.

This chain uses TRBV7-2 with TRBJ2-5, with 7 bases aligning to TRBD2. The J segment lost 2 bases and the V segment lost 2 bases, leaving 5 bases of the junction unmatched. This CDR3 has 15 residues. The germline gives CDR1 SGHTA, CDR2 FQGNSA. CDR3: CASSLSRGVQETQYF. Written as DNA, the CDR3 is TGTGCCAGCAGCTTAAGTCGGGGGGTACAAGAGACCCAGTACTTC. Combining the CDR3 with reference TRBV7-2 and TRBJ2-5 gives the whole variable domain GAGVSQSPSNKVTEKGKDVELRCDPISGHTALYWYRQSLGQGLEFLIYFQGNSAPDKSGLPSDRFSAERTGGSVSTLTIQRTQQEDSAVYLCASSLSRGVQETQYFGPGTRLLVL.

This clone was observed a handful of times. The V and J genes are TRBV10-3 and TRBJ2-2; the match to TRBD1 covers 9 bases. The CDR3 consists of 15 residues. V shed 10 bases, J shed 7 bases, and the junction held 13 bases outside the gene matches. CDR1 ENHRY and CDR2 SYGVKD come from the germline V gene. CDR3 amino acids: CATQKQGAQIGELFF. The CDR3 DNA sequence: TGTGCCACCCAGAAACAGGGGGCGCAGATCGGGGAGCTGTTTTTT.

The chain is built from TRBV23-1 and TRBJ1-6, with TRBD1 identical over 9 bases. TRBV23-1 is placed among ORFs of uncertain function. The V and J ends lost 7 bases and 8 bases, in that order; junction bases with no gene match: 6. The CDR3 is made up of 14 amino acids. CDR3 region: CASIPDRGDSPLHF. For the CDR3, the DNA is TGCGCCAGCATTCCCGACAGGGGGGATTCACCCCTCCACTTT.

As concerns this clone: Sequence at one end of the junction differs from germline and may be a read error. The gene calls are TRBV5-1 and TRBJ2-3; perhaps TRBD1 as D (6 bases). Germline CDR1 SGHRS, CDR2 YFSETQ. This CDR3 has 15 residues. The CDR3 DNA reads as TGTGCCACTTCTCCGGGACAATCTAGCACAGATACGCAGTATTTT. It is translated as CATSPGQSSTDTQYF.

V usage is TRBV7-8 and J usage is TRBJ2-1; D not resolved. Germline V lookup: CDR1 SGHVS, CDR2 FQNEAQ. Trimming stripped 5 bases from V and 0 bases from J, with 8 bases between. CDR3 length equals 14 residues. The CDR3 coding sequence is TGTGCCAGCAGCCCGGTTAGCTCCTACAATGAGCAGTTCTTC. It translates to CASSPVSSYNEQFF.

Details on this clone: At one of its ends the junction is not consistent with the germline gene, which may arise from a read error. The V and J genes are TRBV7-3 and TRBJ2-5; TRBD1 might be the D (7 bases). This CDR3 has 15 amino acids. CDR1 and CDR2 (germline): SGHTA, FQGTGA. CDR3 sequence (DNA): TGTGCCGGCAGCCCCAGGGGGGCAGAATTGGAGACCCAGTACTTC. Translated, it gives CAGSPRGAELETQYF.

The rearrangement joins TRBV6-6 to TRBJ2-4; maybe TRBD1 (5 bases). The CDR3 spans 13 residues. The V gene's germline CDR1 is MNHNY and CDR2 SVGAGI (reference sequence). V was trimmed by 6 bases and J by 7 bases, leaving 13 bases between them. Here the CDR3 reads CASRPPGLNIQYF. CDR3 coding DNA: TGTGCCAGCAGGCCCCCAGGGTTGAACATTCAGTACTTC.

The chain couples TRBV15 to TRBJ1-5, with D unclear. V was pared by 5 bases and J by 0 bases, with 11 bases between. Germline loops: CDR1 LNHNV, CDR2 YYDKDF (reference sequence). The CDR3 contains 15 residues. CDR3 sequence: CATSRGLISNQPQHF. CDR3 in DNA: TGTGCCACCAGCCGCGGCCTGATTAGCAATCAGCCCCAGCATTTT.

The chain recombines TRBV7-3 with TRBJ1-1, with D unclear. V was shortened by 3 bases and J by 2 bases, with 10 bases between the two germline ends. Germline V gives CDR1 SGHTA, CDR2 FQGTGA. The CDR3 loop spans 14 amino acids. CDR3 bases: TGTGCCAGCAGCTTTTCGACGGGAAACACTGAAGCTTTCTTT. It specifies CASSFSTGNTEAFF.

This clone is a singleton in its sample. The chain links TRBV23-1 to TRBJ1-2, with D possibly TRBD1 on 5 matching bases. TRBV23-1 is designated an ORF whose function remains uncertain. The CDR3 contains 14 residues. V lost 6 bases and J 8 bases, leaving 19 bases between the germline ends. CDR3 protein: CASSLNWGEGGYTF. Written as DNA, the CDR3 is TGCGCCAGCAGCCTCAACTGGGGGGAAGGGGGCTACACCTTC.